The 10 T cell receptor beta chains below were found in one sample sequenced in a study of persistence of HIV-infected CD4 T cells (dated by TCRdb to the early 2020s). These receptors have no known antigen. The immunoSEQ hsTCRB assay version 4, run in survey mode, was used to sequence TCRbeta repertoires from genomic DNA. TCRdb limited this immuneACCESS table to in-frame rearrangements with V and J called. A share of clones is missing; checked studies link under half to unresolved V genes, and the rest is unexplained. The sample has some 30,000 clones on record, 70% of them singletons. The ten largest clones add up to 1.4% of the sample. The sample's treatment or condition label is to be understood as: suppressive antiretroviral therapy. A pool of overlapping HIV-1 Gag 15-mer peptides, at around 0.99 ug per peptide per mL, was used to stimulate the cells. Sorting of responding CD4+ T cells was based on upregulation of both CD40 ligand and CD69.

Sequenced here: CD4+ T cells sorted from PBMCs after approximately 20-hour stimulation, sampled from a patient who received antiretroviral therapy. The label giving this sample's cell subset or site can be read as: CD40L+CD69+ CD4 T cells responding to HIV-1 Gag peptides. Every receptor here comes from an adult man with HIV who was CMV-seropositive.

The chain has TRBV4-1 and TRBJ1-4, with unresolved D. CDR3 length equals 15 residues. Trimming cost V 0 bases and J 8 bases, with 13 bases left between them. The germline V gene encodes CDR1 MGHRA and CDR2 YSYEKL. CDR3 bases: TGCGCCAGCAGCCAAGACGCGACCCCGAGGGAAAAACTGTTTTTT. Translating gives CASSQDATPREKLFF.

This chain connects TRBV2 to TRBJ1-2; maybe TRBD1 (5 bases). Germline V gene lookup returns CDR1 SNHLY and CDR2 FYNNEI. V lost 3 bases, J lost 5 bases, and 19 bases lay in between. This CDR3 has 16 residues. The CDR3 DNA sequence: TGTGCCAGCAGTGAGAATCGTGGGCAGGGAGGTTATGGCTACACCTTC. Protein: CASSENRGQGGYGYTF.

The chain employs TRBV6-1 and TRBJ2-7; tentatively, D is TRBD1 (6 bases). V lost 2 bases to trimming and J lost 6 bases, with 23 bases between them. This CDR3 contains 17 residues. Germline V CDR1 and CDR2: MNHNS, SASEGT. CDR3 protein: CASSEKSGWGPGVEQYF. The CDR3 nucleotides read TGTGCCAGCAGTGAAAAGTCGGGATGGGGGCCCGGTGTCGAGCAGTACTTC.

The rearrangement links TRBV7-8 to TRBJ2-2; D remains ambiguous. Trimming pared 1 base from V and 5 bases from J, leaving 14 bases between. The CDR3 consists of 16 residues. Germline V CDR1 and CDR2: SGHVS, FQNEAQ. CDR3: CASSLGLTTLTGELFF. For the CDR3, the DNA is TGTGCCAGCAGCTTAGGACTTACCACACTGACCGGGGAGCTGTTTTTT.

V is TRBV30 and J is TRBJ1-3, with D unclear. CDR3 length equals 12 residues. Germline values: CDR1 GTSNPN, CDR2 SVGIG (reference sequence). The V end lost 0 bases, the J end lost 8 bases, and 8 bases lay between the germline ends. Written as DNA, the CDR3 is TGTGCCTGGAGTGTAGGGTTTCACACCATATATTTT. Its translation is CAWSVGFHTIYF.

Relative to its sample, this clone is medium-sized. The same CDR3 also results from other DNA sequences found in this sample. The V call is TRBV7-9, the J call TRBJ1-1, with unresolved D. V was cut by 4 bases and J by 1 base, with 7 bases left in between. Germline V gene lookup returns CDR1 SEHNR and CDR2 FQNEAQ (reference sequence). The CDR3 contains 13 residues. DNA for the CDR3: TGTGCCAGCAGCTACGGACCGAACACTGAAGCTTTCTTT. Its translation: CASSYGPNTEAFF.

This chain connects TRBV29-1 to TRBJ2-3; 10 nucleotides align to TRBD1. Trimming at V came to 6 bases and at J to 2 bases, leaving 5 bases not matched to a gene. Germline V lookup: CDR1 SQVTM, CDR2 ANQGSEA. The CDR3 covers 14 residues. The CDR3: CSVRDRGPTDTQYF. The CDR3, as DNA: TGCAGCGTCAGGGACAGGGGCCCCACAGATACGCAGTATTTT.

V is TRBV28 and J is TRBJ2-7; D is ambiguous. The V gene's germline CDR1 is MDHEN and CDR2 SYDVKM. V dropped 3 bases and J dropped 6 bases, with 15 bases sitting between them. The CDR3 totals 14 residues. CDR3 residues: CASSFDGVSREQYF. CDR3 bases: TGTGCCAGCAGTTTTGACGGAGTCTCTCGCGAGCAGTACTTC.

The gene calls are TRBV7-9 and TRBJ1-1; no definite D call. The CDR3 spans 14 residues. Trimming stripped 5 bases from V and 0 bases from J, with 10 bases between. Germline V gene data show CDR1 as SEHNR and CDR2 as FQNEAQ (reference sequence). CDR3 DNA: TGTGCCAGCAGCCGCGAAAGCCTGAACACTGAAGCTTTCTTT. The encoded protein is CASSRESLNTEAFF.

The chain couples TRBV7-9 to TRBJ2-1; the match to TRBD1 covers 8 bases. The length of the CDR3 is 14 residues. The V gene end was trimmed by 4 bases and the J gene end by 3 bases; junction bases not matched to a gene: 2. The germline CDR1 and CDR2 sequences are SEHNR and FQNEAQ (reference sequence). CDR3 in amino acids: CASSSDRGYNEQFF. CDR3 nucleotides: TGTGCCAGCAGCTCCGACAGGGGCTACAATGAGCAGTTCTTC.